Listed below are T cell receptor beta chains from one sample, sequenced in a study of breast tumors, draining lymph nodes, adjacent tissues. Via MiXCR, TCRdb re-called the multiplex PCR reads, giving one row per CDR3 protein. The sample carries tens of thousands of distinct CDR3 sequences, approximately 19% recorded once. The sample consisted of axillary lymph node tissue. The source is a female donor with breast cancer. Some clones in this sample may be carry-over from other donors' samples. Both conserved end residues are part of each CDR3. A D gene is named only where the DNA matches it firmly. The size field is filled for only some rows; it gives once, few, many or a size class.

.	many	TRBV4-3	TRBJ1-3	CASSQDPGGDTIYF	TGCGCCAGCAGCCAAGATCCCGGGGGGGACACCATATATTTT
.	many	TRBV12-3/TRBV12-4	TRBJ2-5	CASSFPGLRAQYF	TGTGCCAGCAGTTTTCCGGGACTCCGGGCCCAGTACTTC
TRBD1	many	TRBV6-4	TRBJ2-1	CASSEDRDNEQFF	TGTGCCAGCAGTGAGGACAGGGACAATGAGCAGTTCTTC
.	.	TRBV6-2/TRBV6-3	TRBJ2-7	CASRTGALTPYEQYF	TGTGCCAGCAGAACCGGGGCCCTCACACCCTACGAGCAGTACTTC
TRBD2	.	TRBV28	TRBJ2-1	CANRPPSGIIKFF	TGTGCCAACAGACCCCCTAGCGGGATCATTAAGTTCTTC
.	.	TRBV6-5	TRBJ1-6	CTSSRLGNSPLHF	TGTACCAGCAGTCGTCTAGGAAATTCACCACTCCACTTT
TRBD2	many	TRBV15	TRBJ2-1	CATSREPSGRPSYNEQFF	TGTGCCACCAGCAGAGAACCTAGCGGGAGGCCTTCCTACAATGAGCAGTTCTTC
.	.	TRBV28	TRBJ2-3	CASGLGVPTDTQYF	TGTGCCAGCGGTTTGGGGGTGCCCACAGATACGCAGTATTTT
TRBD1	few	TRBV28	TRBJ1-2	CASQTGGAGYGYTF	TGTGCCAGCCAAACAGGGGGCGCGGGGTATGGCTACACCTTC
TRBD2	many	TRBV7-2	TRBJ2-1	CASTPSLAGGYNEQFF	TGTGCCAGCACCCCGAGCCTAGCGGGAGGTTACAATGAGCAGTTCTTC
.	few	TRBV19	TRBJ1-5	CASRISRDSNQPQHF	TGTGCCAGTAGAATCTCCCGGGACAGCAATCAGCCCCAGCATTTT
.	many	TRBV4-2	TRBJ2-3	CASSLTSTDTQYF	TGTGCCAGCAGCCTAACTAGCACAGATACGCAGTATTTT
.	few	TRBV2	TRBJ1-1	CASSGSTTRDTEAFF	TGTGCCAGCAGTGGAAGCACGACTCGCGACACTGAAGCTTTCTTT
.	many	TRBV4-3	TRBJ2-2	CASSQEQSHLTGELFF	TGCGCCAGCAGCCAAGAACAGTCACACCTCACCGGGGAGCTGTTTTTT
.	many	TRBV20-1	TRBJ1-2	CSPAVRGDYGYTF	TGCAGCCCAGCAGTCAGGGGAGACTATGGCTACACCTTC
TRBD1	few	TRBV6-6	TRBJ2-5	CASSKPPGQGTQETQYF	TGTGCCAGCAGTAAGCCTCCGGGACAGGGGACCCAAGAGACCCAGTACTTC
.	.	TRBV6-6	TRBJ1-4	CASSYGWGLNEKLFF	TGTGCCAGCAGTTACGGTTGGGGGCTTAATGAAAAACTGTTTTTT
TRBD1	many	TRBV5-6	TRBJ1-2	CASSLTGAPYGYTF	TGTGCCAGCAGCTTAACAGGGGCCCCCTATGGCTACACCTTC
TRBD2	.	TRBV20-1	TRBJ2-1	CSARDTGGSSEQFF	TGCAGTGCTAGAGATACGGGGGGGTCGAGTGAGCAGTTCTTC
.	.	TRBV20-1	TRBJ1-1	CSASQTGTATEAFF	TGCAGTGCTAGCCAGACGGGGACTGCGACTGAAGCTTTCTTT
.	.	TRBV3-1	TRBJ2-1	CASSQDPNNEQFF	TGTGCCAGCAGCCAAGATCCAAACAATGAGCAGTTCTTC
.	.	TRBV3-1	TRBJ2-7	CASSQVTVRGPYEQYF	TGTGCCAGCAGCCAAGTGACAGTCAGAGGCCCCTACGAGCAGTACTTC
TRBD1	few	TRBV15	TRBJ1-1	CATSSDRGEAFF	TGTGCCACCAGCAGTGACAGGGGTGAAGCTTTCTTT
TRBD1	many	TRBV20-1	TRBJ2-5	CSAGTGTETQYF	TGCAGTGCCGGGACAGGGACAGAGACCCAGTACTTC
TRBD1	.	TRBV3-1	TRBJ2-7	CANSQDPGQGVRRGQYF	TGTGCCAACAGCCAAGACCCGGGACAGGGGGTCCGGCGGGGGCAGTACTTC
TRBD2	many	TRBV20-1	TRBJ2-5	CSARVGLLQETQYF	TGCAGTGCTAGAGTGGGACTACTACAAGAGACCCAGTACTTC
TRBD2	many	TRBV11-2	TRBJ2-7	CASSDGTSGRFISYEQYF	TGTGCCAGCAGCGACGGGACTAGCGGGAGGTTCATATCCTACGAGCAGTACTTC
.	many	TRBV7-2	TRBJ2-3	CASSFQAGDTQYF	TGTGCCAGCAGCTTCCAAGCGGGAGATACGCAGTATTTT
TRBD1	few	TRBV14	TRBJ2-1	CASSPPDRERVNEQFF	TGTGCCAGCAGCCCCCCGGACAGGGAAAGGGTCAATGAGCAGTTCTTC
.	many	TRBV2	TRBJ1-4	CASRRTATNEKLFF	TGTGCCAGCAGGAGGACAGCAACTAATGAAAAACTGTTTTTT
TRBD2	.	TRBV3-1	TRBJ2-5	CASSRLAGRQETQYF	TGTGCCAGCAGCCGGTTAGCGGGGCGCCAAGAGACCCAGTACTTC
TRBD2	.	TRBV4-1	TRBJ2-7	CASSQIAGGTYEQYF	TGCGCCAGCAGCCAAATAGCGGGGGGGACCTACGAGCAGTACTTC
.	few	TRBV18	TRBJ2-1	CASSPPLDIEQFF	TGTGCCAGCTCACCACCTCTGGACATTGAGCAGTTCTTC
.	many	TRBV11-2	TRBJ2-7	CASSYDGDLYEQYF	TGTGCCAGCAGCTACGACGGAGACCTCTACGAGCAGTACTTC
.	few	TRBV28	TRBJ1-3	CASSDSMGNGNTIYF	TGTGCCAGCAGTGACTCGATGGGGAACGGGAACACCATATATTTT
TRBD2	many	TRBV29-1	TRBJ2-3	CSVHPGLATDTQYF	TGCAGCGTGCATCCGGGACTAGCGACAGATACGCAGTATTTT
TRBD2	.	TRBV28	TRBJ2-1	CATARTSGYNEQFF	TGTGCCACCGCTAGGACTAGCGGGTACAATGAGCAGTTCTTC
.	many	TRBV19	TRBJ1-5	CASSIFFVGQSSNQPQHF	TGTGCCAGTAGTATATTTTTCGTAGGACAGTCTAGCAATCAGCCCCAGCATTTT
TRBD1	many	TRBV29-1	TRBJ2-7	CSVEQGASYEQYF	TGCAGCGTTGAACAGGGGGCGTCGTACGAGCAGTACTTC
.	many	TRBV5-8	TRBJ2-1	CASSPGQIPYNEQFF	TGTGCCAGCAGCCCTGGACAGATACCCTACAATGAGCAGTTCTTC
.	many	TRBV12-3/TRBV12-4	TRBJ2-1	CASSRRSTHNEQFF	TGTGCCAGCAGCCGAAGAAGCACTCACAATGAGCAGTTCTTC
.	many	TRBV14	TRBJ2-5	CASSQDRRWETQYF	TGTGCCAGCAGCCAAGATCGACGTTGGGAGACCCAGTACTTC
TRBD1	many	TRBV20-1	TRBJ1-4	CSARRGPRGEKLFF	TGCAGTGCTAGGAGGGGGCCCCGGGGTGAAAAACTGTTTTTT
.	many	TRBV5-6	TRBJ2-1	CASSQTPYEQFF	TGTGCCAGCAGCCAAACTCCCTATGAGCAGTTCTTC
TRBD1	many	TRBV6-5	TRBJ1-3	CASSYLTGAGNTIYF	TGTGCCAGCAGTTATCTGACAGGGGCTGGAAACACCATATATTTT
TRBD2	few	TRBV3-1	TRBJ2-3	CASSQDMGGTSTDTQYF	TGTGCCAGCAGCCAAGATATGGGGGGGACTAGCACAGATACGCAGTATTTT
TRBD1	many	TRBV10-3	TRBJ2-2	CAIRQGQQSGELFF	TGTGCCATCAGGCAGGGACAGCAGTCCGGGGAGCTGTTTTTT